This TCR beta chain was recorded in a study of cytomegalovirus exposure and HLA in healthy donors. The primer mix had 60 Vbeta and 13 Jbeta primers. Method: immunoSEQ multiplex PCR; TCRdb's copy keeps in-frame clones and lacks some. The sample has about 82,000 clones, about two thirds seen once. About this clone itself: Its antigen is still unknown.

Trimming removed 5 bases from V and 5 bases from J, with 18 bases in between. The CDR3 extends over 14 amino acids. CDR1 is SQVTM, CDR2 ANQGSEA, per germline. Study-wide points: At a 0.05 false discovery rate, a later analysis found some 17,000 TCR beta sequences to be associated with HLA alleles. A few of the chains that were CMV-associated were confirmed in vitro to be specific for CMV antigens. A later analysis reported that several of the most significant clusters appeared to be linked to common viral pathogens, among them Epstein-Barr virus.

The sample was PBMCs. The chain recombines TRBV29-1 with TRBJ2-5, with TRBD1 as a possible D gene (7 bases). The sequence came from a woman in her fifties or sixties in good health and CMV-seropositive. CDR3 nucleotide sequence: TGCAGCGTTCCCACCGGAGGGGGCGGGGAGACCCAGTACTTC. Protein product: CSVPTGGGGETQYF.